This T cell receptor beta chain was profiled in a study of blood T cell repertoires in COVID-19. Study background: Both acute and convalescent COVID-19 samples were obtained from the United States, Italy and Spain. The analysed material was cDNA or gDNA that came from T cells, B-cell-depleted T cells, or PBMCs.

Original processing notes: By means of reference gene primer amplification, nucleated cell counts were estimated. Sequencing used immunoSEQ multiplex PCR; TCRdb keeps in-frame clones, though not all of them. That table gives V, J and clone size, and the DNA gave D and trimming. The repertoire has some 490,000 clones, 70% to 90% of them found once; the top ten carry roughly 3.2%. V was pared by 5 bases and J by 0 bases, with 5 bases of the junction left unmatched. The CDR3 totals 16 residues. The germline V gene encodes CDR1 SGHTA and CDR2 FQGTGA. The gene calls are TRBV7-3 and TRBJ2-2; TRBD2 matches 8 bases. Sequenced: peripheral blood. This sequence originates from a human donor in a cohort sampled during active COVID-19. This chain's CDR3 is CASSPPGLANTGELFF. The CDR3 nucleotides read TGTGCCAGCAGCCCCCCGGGACTAGCGAACACCGGGGAGCTGTTTTTT.